The rows below give T cell receptor beta chains drawn from one sample of a study of response to subunit inactivated influenza vaccine. TCRdb re-analysed the RT-PCR reads in MiXCR, keeping a single row per CDR3 protein. Of more than 400,000 distinct CDR3 sequences listed, approximately 11% were seen once; the top ten hold approximately 12%. The sequencing used PBMCs from blood, collected 40 to 50 days after vaccination. The receptors here all came from a man aged 50 to 59 who received an inactivated influenza vaccine. CDR3s include the opening cysteine and the closing phenylalanine or tryptophan. Fields, in order: clone size, D gene, J gene, V gene, CDR3 DNA, CDR3 protein. A D gene is named only where the DNA matches it firmly. Where a row states a size, it is once, few, many or the class of an expanded clone; other rows omit it.

clone size: few
D gene: TRBD2
J gene: TRBJ2-5
V gene: TRBV7-9
CDR3 DNA: TGTGCCAGCAACAACCGACTAGCGGGAGAGGTAGAAGAGACCCAGTACTTC
CDR3 protein: CASNNRLAGEVEETQYF

clone size: many
D gene: -
J gene: TRBJ1-5
V gene: TRBV4-3
CDR3 DNA: TGCGCCAGCAGCCAAAATCGGGGGGCGGGTCAGCCCCAGCATTTT
CDR3 protein: CASSQNRGAGQPQHF

clone size: -
D gene: TRBD2
J gene: TRBJ2-1
V gene: TRBV12-3/TRBV12-4
CDR3 DNA: TGTGCCAGCAGGGGAGGACTAGCGGGGACGAGCTACAATGAGCAGTTCTTC
CDR3 protein: CASRGGLAGTSYNEQFF

clone size: -
D gene: -
J gene: TRBJ2-7
V gene: TRBV28
CDR3 DNA: TGTGCCAGCAGGTGGGGGACGGCTCGCGAGCAGTACTTC
CDR3 protein: CASRWGTAREQYF

clone size: -
D gene: TRBD1
J gene: TRBJ2-7
V gene: TRBV18
CDR3 DNA: TGTGCCAGCTCACCCTTAACAGGGGGCTCCCACGAGCAGTACTTC
CDR3 protein: CASSPLTGGSHEQYF

clone size: few
D gene: TRBD2
J gene: TRBJ2-2
V gene: TRBV9
CDR3 DNA: TGTGCCAGCAGCGTTCGCGGACTAGCGGGCGGTCCGGCCGGGGAGCTGTTTTTT
CDR3 protein: CASSVRGLAGGPAGELFF

clone size: few
D gene: -
J gene: TRBJ2-3
V gene: TRBV6-6
CDR3 DNA: TGTGCCAGCAGGGGGCGGAATTTGGATACGCAGTATTTT
CDR3 protein: CASRGRNLDTQYF

clone size: -
D gene: TRBD2
J gene: TRBJ2-1
V gene: TRBV7-3
CDR3 DNA: TGTGCCAGCAGCCAAACCGGGACTAGTGGCAATGAGCAGTTCTTC
CDR3 protein: CASSQTGTSGNEQFF

clone size: -
D gene: -
J gene: TRBJ2-1
V gene: TRBV4-2
CDR3 DNA: TGTGCCAGCAGCCAAGATCACCTAGGGGCCTACAATGAGCAGTTCTTC
CDR3 protein: CASSQDHLGAYNEQFF

clone size: -
D gene: -
J gene: TRBJ2-7
V gene: TRBV28
CDR3 DNA: TGTGCCAGCAGTTCCTTGACCGGGACTGCCTCCTACGAGCAGTACTTC
CDR3 protein: CASSSLTGTASYEQYF

clone size: -
D gene: TRBD1
J gene: TRBJ2-7
V gene: TRBV6-5
CDR3 DNA: TGTGCCAGCAGTTACACGGACAGGGGGTACGAGCAGTACTTC
CDR3 protein: CASSYTDRGYEQYF

clone size: many
D gene: TRBD2
J gene: TRBJ2-1
V gene: TRBV15
CDR3 DNA: TGTGCCACCAGCCAGCGGGAGGGTTCCTACAATGAGCAGTTCTTC
CDR3 protein: CATSQREGSYNEQFF

clone size: many
D gene: -
J gene: TRBJ2-7
V gene: TRBV20-1
CDR3 DNA: TGCAGTGCCGGGCAGGCCGGCTACGAGCAGTACTTC
CDR3 protein: CSAGQAGYEQYF

clone size: many
D gene: -
J gene: TRBJ2-3
V gene: TRBV20-1
CDR3 DNA: TGCAGTGCGGAAACCCGGGGGGATACGCAGTATTTT
CDR3 protein: CSAETRGDTQYF

clone size: -
D gene: -
J gene: TRBJ2-7
V gene: TRBV13
CDR3 DNA: TGTGCCAGCAGCTATATGAATTTGGGGGCCCGGGACGAGCAGTACTTC
CDR3 protein: CASSYMNLGARDEQYF

clone size: -
D gene: -
J gene: TRBJ1-3
V gene: TRBV28
CDR3 DNA: TGTGCCAGCAGGCGTGGGACGGACGGAAACACCATATATTTT
CDR3 protein: CASRRGTDGNTIYF

clone size: many
D gene: -
J gene: TRBJ2-2
V gene: TRBV20-1
CDR3 DNA: TGCAGTGCCGACGCCGACAGGAACACCGGGGAGCTGTTTTTT
CDR3 protein: CSADADRNTGELFF

clone size: many
D gene: -
J gene: TRBJ2-7
V gene: TRBV5-5
CDR3 DNA: TGTGCCAGCAGCTTGAACCGGGACTTCTACGAGCAGTACTTC
CDR3 protein: CASSLNRDFYEQYF

clone size: -
D gene: -
J gene: TRBJ2-1
V gene: TRBV20-1
CDR3 DNA: TGCAGTGCTTCGGAGAGTGGATCCTACAATGAGCAGTTCTTC
CDR3 protein: CSASESGSYNEQFF

clone size: -
D gene: -
J gene: TRBJ2-1
V gene: TRBV12-3/TRBV12-4
CDR3 DNA: TGTGCCAGCAGTTTAAGTTCAGGGGCCAATGAGCAGTTCTTC
CDR3 protein: CASSLSSGANEQFF

clone size: many
D gene: -
J gene: TRBJ2-5
V gene: TRBV20-1
CDR3 DNA: TGCAGTGCTCCGGGACACATGGGCCAAGAGACCCAGTACTTC
CDR3 protein: CSAPGHMGQETQYF

clone size: few
D gene: -
J gene: TRBJ2-2
V gene: TRBV12-3/TRBV12-4
CDR3 DNA: TGTGCCAGCAGTGCAGCGACATGGAACACCGGGGAGCTGTTTTTT
CDR3 protein: CASSAATWNTGELFF

clone size: -
D gene: -
J gene: TRBJ2-7
V gene: TRBV7-2
CDR3 DNA: TGTGCCAGCAGCCTACTATTAGGGGTTAGCGAGCAGTACTTC
CDR3 protein: CASSLLLGVSEQYF

clone size: -
D gene: -
J gene: TRBJ1-1
V gene: TRBV5-1
CDR3 DNA: TGCGCCAGCAGCTCGGACGGAAACACTGAAGCTTTCTTT
CDR3 protein: CASSSDGNTEAFF

clone size: many
D gene: -
J gene: TRBJ1-1
V gene: TRBV20-1
CDR3 DNA: TGCAGTGCTCCCGAGGGGCCTGAAGCTTTCTTT
CDR3 protein: CSAPEGPEAFF

clone size: many
D gene: TRBD1
J gene: TRBJ2-1
V gene: TRBV7-8
CDR3 DNA: TGTGCCAGCGGACAGGAAAGTTACAATGAGCAGTTCTTC
CDR3 protein: CASGQESYNEQFF

clone size: few
D gene: -
J gene: TRBJ2-1
V gene: TRBV5-4
CDR3 DNA: TGTGCCAGCAGCTCAGGAAAACAGGGCGGCCCCAATGAGCAGTTCTTC
CDR3 protein: CASSSGKQGGPNEQFF

clone size: few
D gene: -
J gene: TRBJ2-7
V gene: TRBV7-2
CDR3 DNA: TGTGCCAGCAGCTTAGCCGGCCTGCGGGGTTACGAGCAGTACTTC
CDR3 protein: CASSLAGLRGYEQYF

clone size: -
D gene: -
J gene: TRBJ2-1
V gene: TRBV5-1
CDR3 DNA: TGCGCCAGCAGCTTGCCTAGCAACAATGAGCAGTTCTTC
CDR3 protein: CASSLPSNNEQFF

clone size: -
D gene: -
J gene: TRBJ2-5
V gene: TRBV5-1
CDR3 DNA: TGCGCCAGCAGCCGGGACATGCAAGAGACCCAGTACTTC
CDR3 protein: CASSRDMQETQYF

clone size: few
D gene: -
J gene: TRBJ1-4
V gene: TRBV4-2
CDR3 DNA: TGTGCCAGCAGCCAATCAAAGGCTGGGGGGCTGATGGAAGAAAAACTGTTTTTT
CDR3 protein: CASSQSKAGGLMEEKLFF

clone size: few
D gene: -
J gene: TRBJ2-7
V gene: TRBV20-1
CDR3 DNA: TGCAGTGCTAGAGACCGGGACAATACCTACGAGCAGTACTTC
CDR3 protein: CSARDRDNTYEQYF

clone size: few
D gene: -
J gene: TRBJ2-6
V gene: TRBV6-1
CDR3 DNA: TGTGCCAGCACCCCCCGGAATTCTGGGGCCAACGTCCTGACTTTC
CDR3 protein: CASTPRNSGANVLTF

clone size: few
D gene: TRBD1
J gene: TRBJ2-2
V gene: TRBV24-1
CDR3 DNA: TGTGCCACCAGTGACCCATACCGGACAGGGGGCAGGACCGGGGAGCTGTTTTTT
CDR3 protein: CATSDPYRTGGRTGELFF

clone size: few
D gene: TRBD1
J gene: TRBJ1-4
V gene: TRBV4-3
CDR3 DNA: TGCGCCAGCAGCCGGGACAGGGTTATGAGAGGGGATGAAAAACTGTTTTTT
CDR3 protein: CASSRDRVMRGDEKLFF

clone size: many
D gene: TRBD1
J gene: TRBJ1-4
V gene: TRBV28
CDR3 DNA: TGTGCCAGCAGTCTACTCACAGGGGATCATGAAAAACTGTTTTTT
CDR3 protein: CASSLLTGDHEKLFF

clone size: few
D gene: -
J gene: TRBJ1-5
V gene: TRBV18
CDR3 DNA: TGTGCCAGCTCACCATTTCGCGGCGGCCTCAATCAGCCCCAGCATTTT
CDR3 protein: CASSPFRGGLNQPQHF

clone size: -
D gene: TRBD1
J gene: TRBJ2-6
V gene: TRBV6-1
CDR3 DNA: TGTGCCAGCAGAAACCAAGGACAGGGGTGGGCCAACGTCCTGACTTTC
CDR3 protein: CASRNQGQGWANVLTF

clone size: -
D gene: -
J gene: TRBJ2-2
V gene: TRBV30
CDR3 DNA: TGTGCCTGGAGTGCGGGGCCCGGGGAGCTGTTTTTT
CDR3 protein: CAWSAGPGELFF

clone size: -
D gene: -
J gene: TRBJ2-2
V gene: TRBV4-2
CDR3 DNA: TGTGCCAGCAGCCATCAAGCAGGAAAGAACACCGGGGAGCTGTTTTTT
CDR3 protein: CASSHQAGKNTGELFF

clone size: many
D gene: TRBD1
J gene: TRBJ2-5
V gene: TRBV5-1
CDR3 DNA: TGCGCCAGCAGCTTGGCCGGGACAGAGCAAGAGACCCAGTACTTC
CDR3 protein: CASSLAGTEQETQYF

clone size: -
D gene: -
J gene: TRBJ2-2
V gene: TRBV5-6
CDR3 DNA: TGTGCCAGCAGCATCATCTCGGGGGACGGGGAGCTGTTTTTT
CDR3 protein: CASSIISGDGELFF

clone size: -
D gene: TRBD2
J gene: TRBJ2-2
V gene: TRBV20-1
CDR3 DNA: TGCAGTGCTAGCCGCGGGAGGGTCCTGAACACCGGGGAGCTGTTTTTT
CDR3 protein: CSASRGRVLNTGELFF

clone size: -
D gene: -
J gene: TRBJ2-3
V gene: TRBV7-2
CDR3 DNA: TGTGCCAGCAGGCGAGATGCAGATACGCAGTATTTT
CDR3 protein: CASRRDADTQYF

clone size: few
D gene: -
J gene: TRBJ1-6
V gene: TRBV5-1
CDR3 DNA: TGCGCCAGCAGCTTGGGTAGCAGGGTTAATTCACCCCTCCACTTT
CDR3 protein: CASSLGSRVNSPLHF

clone size: -
D gene: -
J gene: TRBJ2-7
V gene: TRBV28
CDR3 DNA: TGTGCCAGCAGGGACGGCTCCTACGAGCAGTACTTC
CDR3 protein: CASRDGSYEQYF

clone size: many
D gene: -
J gene: TRBJ2-2
V gene: TRBV7-2
CDR3 DNA: TGTGCCAGCAGCTTAGCCCATTGGCAGGCGAACACCGGGGAGCTGTTTTTT
CDR3 protein: CASSLAHWQANTGELFF

clone size: many
D gene: -
J gene: TRBJ2-5
V gene: TRBV20-1
CDR3 DNA: TGCAGTGCTAGGTACCCCGGGGAGACCCAGTACTTC
CDR3 protein: CSARYPGETQYF

clone size: -
D gene: -
J gene: TRBJ1-4
V gene: TRBV7-2
CDR3 DNA: TGTGCCAGCAGCTTATCTACATTGAGAAATGAAAAACTGTTTTTT
CDR3 protein: CASSLSTLRNEKLFF

clone size: few
D gene: -
J gene: TRBJ1-5
V gene: TRBV28
CDR3 DNA: TGTGCCAGCAGTTTCCGCAGGGTTGGGCAGCCCCAGCATTTT
CDR3 protein: CASSFRRVGQPQHF

clone size: few
D gene: -
J gene: TRBJ2-7
V gene: TRBV30
CDR3 DNA: TGTGCCTGGGGAGGTTGGGGAGAGCAGTACTTC
CDR3 protein: CAWGGWGEQYF

clone size: -
D gene: -
J gene: TRBJ1-6
V gene: TRBV5-1
CDR3 DNA: TGCGCCAGCAGCCCAGTTACAGGGACTTCACCCCTCCACTTT
CDR3 protein: CASSPVTGTSPLHF

clone size: -
D gene: TRBD2
J gene: TRBJ2-1
V gene: TRBV25-1
CDR3 DNA: TGTGCCAGCAGTGAAACTAGCGGGGGGGAGTATGAGCAGTTCTTC
CDR3 protein: CASSETSGGEYEQFF

clone size: many
D gene: TRBD1
J gene: TRBJ1-2
V gene: TRBV10-3
CDR3 DNA: TGTGCCATCAGGTCCGGGACAGGGTCTGCTAACTATGGCTACACCTTC
CDR3 protein: CAIRSGTGSANYGYTF

clone size: many
D gene: TRBD2
J gene: TRBJ2-3
V gene: TRBV6-1
CDR3 DNA: TGTGCCAGCAGCCCCGGGGGGGCCATAGATACGCAGTATTTT
CDR3 protein: CASSPGGAIDTQYF

clone size: -
D gene: -
J gene: TRBJ2-3
V gene: TRBV7-8
CDR3 DNA: TGTGCCAGCAGCTTAGAGGCGACACACACAGATACGCAGTATTTT
CDR3 protein: CASSLEATHTDTQYF

clone size: few
D gene: -
J gene: TRBJ1-6
V gene: TRBV11-2
CDR3 DNA: TGTGCCAGCAGCTTAGCGGCAGGAGCACCCCTCCACTTT
CDR3 protein: CASSLAAGAPLHF

clone size: many
D gene: TRBD2
J gene: TRBJ2-3
V gene: TRBV12-3/TRBV12-4
CDR3 DNA: TGTGCCAGCAGTTTGAAGCGGGACACAGATACGCAGTATTTT
CDR3 protein: CASSLKRDTDTQYF

clone size: -
D gene: -
J gene: TRBJ1-1
V gene: TRBV7-8
CDR3 DNA: TGTGCCAGCACTGAACTGGACCTGAGGGACACTGAAGCTTTCTTT
CDR3 protein: CASTELDLRDTEAFF

clone size: few
D gene: -
J gene: TRBJ2-1
V gene: TRBV6-1
CDR3 DNA: TGTGCCAGCACAGGCGGGAAGCAGTTCTTC
CDR3 protein: CASTGGKQFF